The next 24 T cell receptor beta chains were all read from a single sample in a study of OX40 agonist ivuxolimab in advanced cancers. Method: immunoSEQ multiplex PCR; TCRdb's copy keeps in-frame clones and lacks some. The sample holds about 64,000 clones, more than 85% seen once. The sequences come from CD4+ or CD8+ T cells sorted from blood, collected in a trial of the OX40 agonist ivuxolimab. These receptors were taken from an adult with an advanced solid tumor such as melanoma, head and neck, liver or kidney cancer.

The rearrangement joins TRBV19 to TRBJ2-6; 7 nucleotides match TRBD2. Germline V gene lookup returns CDR1 LNHDA and CDR2 SQIVND (reference sequence). CDR3 length: 17 amino acids. V shed 7 bases, J shed 2 bases, and the junction held 11 bases outside the gene matches. Here the CDR3 reads CASNREVAGAGANVLTF. The CDR3 region has the DNA TGTGCCAGTAATCGGGAAGTGGCGGGAGCTGGGGCCAACGTCCTGACTTTC.

The J gene is TRBJ1-1, the V gene TRBV11-2, with 7 bases aligning to TRBD1. V lost 2 bases to trimming and J lost 4 bases; unmatched junction nucleotides: 4. CDR1 and CDR2 from the germline V gene are SGHAT and FQNNGV. The CDR3 runs to 14 residues. The CDR3 sequence is CASSLYAGGTEAFF. DNA for the CDR3: TGTGCCAGCAGCTTATATGCAGGGGGCACTGAAGCTTTCTTT.

V usage is TRBV19 and J usage is TRBJ1-3; 10 positions match TRBD1. V lost 4 bases, J lost 0 bases, and 3 bases stayed unmatched. The germline V gene encodes CDR1 LNHDA and CDR2 SQIVND (reference sequence). The CDR3 covers 16 residues. The CDR3 loop reads CASSTGQGSSGNTIYF. CDR3 sequence (DNA): TGTGCCAGTAGTACGGGACAGGGGAGCTCTGGAAACACCATATATTTT. Full variable domain (remainder filled in from reference TRBV19 and TRBJ1-3): DGGITQSPKYLFRKEGQNVTLSCEQNLNHDAMYWYRQDPGQGLRLIYYSQIVNDFQKGDIAEGYSVSREKKESFPLTVTSAQKNPTAFYLCASSTGQGSSGNTIYFGEGSWLTVV.

The genes are TRBV5-1 and TRBJ2-2, with a tentative D call TRBD2 (6 bases). The V gene's germline CDR1 is SGHRS and CDR2 YFSETQ. This CDR3 has 16 residues. V was clipped by 1 base and J by 6 bases, with 16 bases between them. CDR3 amino acids: CASSLSGSSGAGELFF. The CDR3 DNA sequence: TGCGCCAGCAGCTTGTCCGGGAGTAGTGGAGCCGGGGAGCTGTTTTTT.

The V call is TRBV4-1, the J call TRBJ2-3; 12 bases are shared with TRBD2. This CDR3 has 16 amino acids. Germline V lookup: CDR1 MGHRA, CDR2 YSYEKL. The J segment lost 5 bases and the V segment lost 5 bases, leaving 8 bases of the junction unmatched. DNA of the CDR3: TGCGCCAGCAGCAAAATACTAGCGGGAGGTTTAGATACGCAGTATTTT. This codes for CASSKILAGGLDTQYF.

The rearrangement links TRBV5-6 to TRBJ1-1, with no clear D. The V end was cut by 4 bases, the J end by 1 base, with 17 bases between. The CDR3 is made up of 16 amino acids. The germline V gene has CDR1 SGHDT and CDR2 YYEEEE. CDR3 DNA sequence: TGTGCCAGCAGCCAGGTAAAAGGACGGCGGAACACTGAAGCTTTCTTT. This sequence encodes CASSQVKGRRNTEAFF.

V usage is TRBV11-2 and J usage is TRBJ2-3, with D tentatively TRBD1 or TRBD2 (5 bases each). Germline CDR1 and CDR2: SGHAT and FQNNGV. The length of the CDR3 is 17 residues. V was clipped by 5 bases and J by 1 base, with 19 bases between them. CDR3 protein: CASSPLFGTEGTDTQYF. CDR3 coding DNA: TGTGCCAGCAGCCCGTTATTCGGGACCGAAGGCACAGATACGCAGTATTTT.

CDR3 DNA sequence: TGTGCCAGCAGCCCGGGGAACCAAGAGACCCAGTACTTC. It translates to CASSPGNQETQYF. J is TRBJ2-5 and V is TRBV6-5, with D possibly being TRBD2 (5 bases). This CDR3 is 13 amino acids long. V was shortened by 6 bases and J by 0 bases, with 8 bases between the two germline ends. Germline values: CDR1 MNHEY, CDR2 SVGAGI.

The chain has TRBV27 and TRBJ2-1; TRBD1 might be the D (6 bases). V lost 3 bases and J lost 4, with 19 bases in between. The V gene's germline CDR1 is MNHEY and CDR2 SMNVEV (reference sequence). This CDR3 spans 17 amino acids. CDR3 loop: CASSFNQGGSTYNEQFF. DNA of the CDR3: TGTGCCAGCAGTTTCAACCAAGGGGGTTCTACTTACAATGAGCAGTTCTTC.

This rearrangement joins TRBV5-1 to TRBJ2-1, with a possible D match to TRBD1 (6 bases). The CDR3 covers 14 residues. Germline CDR1 and CDR2: SGHRS and YFSETQ. The V and J ends lost 4 bases and 4 bases respectively, with 12 bases between them. The CDR3 region has the DNA TGCGCCAGCAGCCCGCGGACAGAATACAATGAGCAGTTCTTC. Its protein product is CASSPRTEYNEQFF.

The chain is built from TRBV6-5 and TRBJ1-2; no definite D call. The CDR3 is 13 amino acids. V was pared by 6 bases and J by 4 bases, with 12 bases between. Germline-derived CDR1 and CDR2 are MNHEY and SVGAGI. CDR3 in DNA: TGTGCCAGCAGCCCGACGCTTAGCTATGGCTACACCTTC. It translates to CASSPTLSYGYTF.

The rearrangement links TRBV10-2 to TRBJ2-1, with TRBD2 matching over 8 bases. Germline CDR1 WSHSY, CDR2 SAAADI. The CDR3 consists of 15 residues. V trimming: 3 bases; J trimming: 6 bases; junction bases outside the gene matches: 7. CDR3 sequence reads: CASSDPSGGGNEQFF. CDR3 bases: TGCGCCAGCAGTGATCCGTCGGGAGGGGGCAATGAGCAGTTCTTC.

The chain uses TRBV30 and TRBJ1-2, with D possibly matching TRBD1 (5 bases). Germline V lookup: CDR1 GTSNPN, CDR2 SVGIG (reference sequence). CDR3 length: 13 residues. Trimming stripped 3 bases from V and 1 base from J, with 9 bases between. The DNA for the CDR3 is TGTGCCTGGAGCTCCGACAGTAACTATGGCTACACCTTC. Its protein is CAWSSDSNYGYTF.

This chain uses TRBV30 with TRBJ1-2; D is uncertain. This CDR3 has 13 residues. Germline loops: CDR1 GTSNPN, CDR2 SVGIG (reference sequence). Trimming pared 5 bases from V and 10 bases from J, leaving 20 bases between. CDR3 amino acids: CAWGPGGRKVYTF. As DNA, the CDR3 is TGTGCCTGGGGCCCCGGCGGCAGGAAGGTCTACACCTTC.

The J gene is TRBJ2-7, the V gene TRBV19; TRBD2 is a possible D gene (5 bases). The length of the CDR3 is 14 residues. The germline CDR1 and CDR2 sequences are LNHDA and SQIVND (reference sequence). Trimming left V 5 bases short and J 2 bases short, with 13 bases between. In DNA, the CDR3 is TGTGCCAGTAGTCGCCTACTAGGGACCTACGAGCAGTACTTC. It codes for CASSRLLGTYEQYF.

The chain employs TRBV11-3 and TRBJ1-1; a possible D gene is TRBD1 (6 bases). Germline loops: CDR1 SGHNT, CDR2 YENEEA. The CDR3 is made up of 15 amino acids. V lost 4 bases and J 0 bases, leaving 12 bases between the germline ends. The CDR3 DNA reads as TGTGCCAGCAGCTCTAAACAGGGTTTGAACACTGAAGCTTTCTTT. This sequence encodes CASSSKQGLNTEAFF.

The chain recombines TRBV27 with TRBJ2-1, with 14 bases fitting TRBD2. Per the germline V gene, CDR1 is MNHEY and CDR2 is SMNVEV (reference sequence). Trimming removed 2 bases from V and 0 bases from J; junction bases left unmatched: 6. CDR3 length equals 19 residues. The CDR3 loop reads CASSLRTSGRPSSYNEQFF. The CDR3 nucleotides read TGTGCCAGCAGTTTAAGGACTAGCGGGAGGCCGAGCTCCTACAATGAGCAGTTCTTC.

The chain uses TRBV5-1 and TRBJ2-3; 7 nucleotides match TRBD2. The germline CDR1 and CDR2 sequences are SGHRS and YFSETQ. This CDR3 has 18 residues. The V and J ends lost 5 bases and 1 base, in that order; junction bases with no gene match: 16. The CDR3 nucleotides are TGCGCCAGCAGGGCTAGCGGATACGCGGGCGTTGGCACAGATACGCAGTATTTT. Translating gives CASRASGYAGVGTDTQYF.

The chain joins TRBV2 to TRBJ2-3; D possibly corresponds to TRBD1 (6 bases). CDR3 length: 14 residues. Trimming shortened V by 6 bases and J by 0 bases, and 10 bases separated the two germline ends. Germline CDR1 and CDR2: SNHLY and FYNNEI. CDR3 sequence: CASSLQGSTDTQYF. The CDR3 DNA sequence: TGTGCCAGCAGCCTACAGGGTAGCACAGATACGCAGTATTTT.

Sample share makes this clone medium-sized. A junction end diverges from the germline sequence, so it may reflect a read error. The CDR3 sequence is CASSTSGTSGSNPLF. In DNA form, the CDR3 reads TGTGCCAGCAGCACGTCCGGGACTAGCGGGAGCAATCCCCTCTTC. The genes are TRBV9 and TRBJ2-1; 14 nucleotides match TRBD2. The CDR3 length is 15 residues. CDR1 is SGDLS and CDR2 is YYNGEE in the germline V gene.

The chain combines TRBV19 with TRBJ2-4; D tentatively fits TRBD1 or TRBD2 (6 bases each). The CDR3 sequence is 16 residues long. Per germline, CDR1 LNHDA and CDR2 SQIVND (reference sequence). V shed 6 bases and J shed 3 bases, with 18 bases lying between them. Here the CDR3 reads CASSPGARVRKNIQYF. CDR3 DNA sequence: TGTGCCAGTAGCCCGGGGGCACGTGTACGCAAAAACATTCAGTACTTC.

This chain links TRBV6-1 with TRBJ1-3; TRBD1 might be the D (5 bases). Germline V CDR1 and CDR2: MNHNS, SASEGT. The CDR3 contains 15 residues. Trimming cost V 11 bases and J 0 bases, with 17 bases left between them. CDR3 sequence: CAGGRWSTSGNTIYF. The CDR3, as DNA: TGTGCCGGGGGTCGGTGGTCCACCTCTGGAAACACCATATATTTT.

The rearrangement links TRBV6-4 to TRBJ2-1; D is possibly TRBD2 (5 bases). Germline values: CDR1 MRHNA, CDR2 SNTAGT. The CDR3 runs to 14 residues. V lost 5 bases to trimming and J lost 6 bases, with 14 bases between them. CDR3 nucleotide sequence: TGTGCCAGCAGTCCCGGGTATGCGGGCAATGAGCAGTTCTTC. As protein: CASSPGYAGNEQFF.

The V and J genes are TRBV18 and TRBJ2-1; tentatively, D is TRBD1 (6 bases). CDR1 and CDR2 from the germline V gene are KGHSH and LQKENI. Trimming took 1 base from V and 0 from J, leaving 10 bases between them. The CDR3 runs to 16 residues. The CDR3 DNA reads TGTGCCAGCTCACCACAACTAGGGGGCTCCTACAATGAGCAGTTCTTC. This translates into CASSPQLGGSYNEQFF.